This T cell receptor beta chain comes out of a study of blood T cell repertoires in COVID-19. This clone was seen a handful of times. Participants reported their clinical history, and cohort assignment relied on those reports. Per germline, CDR1 SGHDT and CDR2 YYEEEE. The CDR3 extends over 16 amino acids. The ends lost 4 bases at V and 6 bases at J; junction bases unmatched: 12. Only in-frame clones appear in the TCRdb table, and some are missing; sequencing was by immunoSEQ multiplex PCR. The repertoire has roughly 160,000 clones, roughly 80% of them found once; the top ten carry roughly 5.7%. What was sequenced was PBMCs or T cells enriched from blood (not recorded which). The V gene is TRBV5-6, the J gene TRBJ2-1, with 8 bases matching TRBD1. The clonotype was recovered from a woman in her thirties or forties with acute COVID-19. CDR3 DNA: TGTGCCAGCAGCCGGGGCCCCACCGGACAGGGCAATGAGCAGTTCTTC. Amino acid sequence: CASSRGPTGQGNEQFF.